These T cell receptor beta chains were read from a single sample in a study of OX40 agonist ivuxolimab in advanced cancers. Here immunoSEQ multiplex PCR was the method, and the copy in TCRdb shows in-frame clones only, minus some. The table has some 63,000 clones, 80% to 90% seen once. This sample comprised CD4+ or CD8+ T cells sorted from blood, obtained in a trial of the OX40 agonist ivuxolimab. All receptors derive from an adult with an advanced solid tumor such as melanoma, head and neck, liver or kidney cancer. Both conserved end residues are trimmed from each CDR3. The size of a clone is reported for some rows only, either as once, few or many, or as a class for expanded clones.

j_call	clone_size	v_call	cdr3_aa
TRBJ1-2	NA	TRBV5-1	ASSLGSHYGYT
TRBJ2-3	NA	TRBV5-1	ASSLAVTSGSRTDTQY
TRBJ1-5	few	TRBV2	ASSEQGQSNQPQH
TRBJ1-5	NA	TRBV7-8	ASSLGGINQPQH
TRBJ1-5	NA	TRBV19	ASSIKEGRNQPQH
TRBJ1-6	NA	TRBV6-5	ASSPGTGALPLH
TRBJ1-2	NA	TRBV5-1	ASSLQDGSYGYT
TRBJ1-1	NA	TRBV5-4	ASSQWTGGTEAF
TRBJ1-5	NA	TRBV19	ASTPQGRSNQPQH
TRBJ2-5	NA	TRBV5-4	ASSLPRGTYQETQY
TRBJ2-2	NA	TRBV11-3	ASSLKWAGELF
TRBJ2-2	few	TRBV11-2	ASSLDSWGANTGELF
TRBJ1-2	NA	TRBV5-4	ASSFGRQHNYGYT
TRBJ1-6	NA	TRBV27	ASSTTGGDSPLH
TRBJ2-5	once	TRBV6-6	ASSYQYQETQY
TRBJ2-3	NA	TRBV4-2	ASSPGGAAGADTQY
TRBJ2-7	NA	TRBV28	ASSLVGRDEQY
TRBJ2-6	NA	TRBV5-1	ASSLGEPFVLT
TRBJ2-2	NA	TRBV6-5	ASSYTAGELF
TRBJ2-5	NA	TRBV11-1	ASSLIAGGGETQY
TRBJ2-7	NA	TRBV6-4	ALPDNDYEQY
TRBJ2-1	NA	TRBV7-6	ASSPPRSSSYNEQF
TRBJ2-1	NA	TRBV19	ASSIQGRSGNEQF
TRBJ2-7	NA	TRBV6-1	ASIGQVSHEQY
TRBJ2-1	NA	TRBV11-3	ASSLNSYNEQF
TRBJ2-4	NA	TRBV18	ASSPPQLAKNIQY
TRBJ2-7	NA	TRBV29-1	SALADNSYEQY
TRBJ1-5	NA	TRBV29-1	SVEGGLNQPQH
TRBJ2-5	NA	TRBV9	ASSVGTSGRETQY
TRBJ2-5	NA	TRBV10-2	ASSLAGGGETQY
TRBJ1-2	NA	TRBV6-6	ASSYERYRGGYT
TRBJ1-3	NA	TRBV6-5	ASSSRAVSGNTIY
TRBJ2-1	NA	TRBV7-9	ASSTRGAGKNEQF
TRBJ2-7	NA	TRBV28	ASSDPRWYEQY
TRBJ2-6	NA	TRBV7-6	ASSAGVTGANVLT
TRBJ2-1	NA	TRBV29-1	SVDVGPGDEQF
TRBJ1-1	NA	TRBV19	ASSPGTGVYTEAF
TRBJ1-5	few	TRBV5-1	ASSLEGQDNQPQH
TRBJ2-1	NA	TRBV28	ASQISGGNNEQF
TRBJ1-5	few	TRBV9	ASSVDGGGNQPQH
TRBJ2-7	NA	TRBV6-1	ASRERVLGSYEQY
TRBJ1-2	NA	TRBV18	ASSPRDRGQRNYGYT
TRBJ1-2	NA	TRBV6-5	ASRQGEYGYT
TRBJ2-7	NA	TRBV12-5	ASGLAGGEQY
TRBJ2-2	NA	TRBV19	ASGVIGELF
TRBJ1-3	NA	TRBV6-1	ASSYQQRWDTIY
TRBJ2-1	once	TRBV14	ASSRDRDSSEQF
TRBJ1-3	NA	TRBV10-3	AISQAISGNTIY
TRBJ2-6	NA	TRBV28	ASSPYLWANVLT
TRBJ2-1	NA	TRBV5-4	ASSLWGNNEQF
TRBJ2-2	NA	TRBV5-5	ASSPAPDRGRIGELF
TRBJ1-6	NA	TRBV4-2	ASSQDTGLYNSPLH
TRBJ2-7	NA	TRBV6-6	ATGPDSGKYEQY